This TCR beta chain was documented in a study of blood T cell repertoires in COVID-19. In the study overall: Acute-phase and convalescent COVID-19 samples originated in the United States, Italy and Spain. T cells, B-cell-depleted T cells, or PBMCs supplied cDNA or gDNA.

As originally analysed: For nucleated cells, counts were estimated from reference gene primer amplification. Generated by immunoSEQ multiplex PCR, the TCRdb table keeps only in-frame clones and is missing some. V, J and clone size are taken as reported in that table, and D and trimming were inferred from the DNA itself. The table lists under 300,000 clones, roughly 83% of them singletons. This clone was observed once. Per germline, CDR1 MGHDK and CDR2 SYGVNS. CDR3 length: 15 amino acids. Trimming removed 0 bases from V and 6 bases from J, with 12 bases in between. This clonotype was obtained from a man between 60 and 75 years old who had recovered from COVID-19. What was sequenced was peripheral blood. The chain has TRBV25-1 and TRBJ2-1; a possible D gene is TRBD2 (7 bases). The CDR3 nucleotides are TGTGCCAGCAGTGAATATGGGGGGGGCTTCAATGAGCAGTTCTTC. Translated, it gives CASSEYGGGFNEQFF. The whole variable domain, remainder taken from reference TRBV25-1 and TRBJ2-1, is EADIYQTPRYLVIGTGKKITLECSQTMGHDKMYWYQQDPGMELHLIHYSYGVNSTEKGDLSSESTVSRIRTEHFPLTLESARPSHTSQYLCASSEYGGGFNEQFFGPGTRLTVL.